This T cell receptor beta chain derives from a study of T cell clones after liver transplantation (dated by TCRdb to about 2019). Context from the whole study: The samples were obtained from ITN030ST, a randomized trial that attempted immunosuppression withdrawal within 2 years after liver transplantation. Three of the eight recipients were HCV-positive; the others were transplanted for non-autoimmune, non-viral indications. Third party-reactive TCRbeta sequences from pre-transplant MLRs were also identified as an antigen-independent comparator for donor-reactive sequences. Donor-reactive T cell clones were identified by TCRbeta sequencing following a pre-transplant mixed lymphocyte reaction and were subsequently tracked in post-transplant blood. Of the 8 liver transplant recipients making up the studied cohort, 3 were classified as tolerant and 5 as non-tolerant. The subjects received no induction therapy and were kept on standard immunosuppression until randomization at 12-24 months post-transplant. Blood samples were collected pre-transplant, pre-randomization before withdrawal, and post-randomization after either complete withdrawal or failed withdrawal. To count as tolerant, a recipient had to stay completely off immunosuppression for at least one year without liver enzymes climbing beyond twice the upper limit of normal. The paper's findings and limits, for the study overall: In 5 of 8 subjects, circulating donor-reactive CD4 TCRbeta sequences decreased significantly after transplant, regardless of tolerance or HCV status. Since no allograft tissue specimens were available, donor-reactive T cells may have migrated into the graft instead of being deleted. Low numbers of available donor cells limited the measurable donor-reactive repertoire in a couple of subjects. After accounting for repertoire turnover, donor-reactive detection was significantly reduced in 7 of 8 subjects for CD4 and 8 of 8 for CD8. A greater decline was seen for donor-reactive sequences than for third party-reactive sequences, suggesting partial antigen-specific deletion unrelated to withdrawal success. The conclusions were preliminary, being limited by small, heterogeneous patient numbers and by non-standardized post-transplant time points.

Comments on this clone: No cognate antigen has been identified for it. No base quality information exists; no much larger clone differs at one position.

High-throughput TCRbeta CDR3 sequencing of frozen genomic DNA was performed by immunoSEQ, including PCR amplification, mapping, bias correction and internal controls. As for the original processing: Productive rearrangements were kept, and unique TCRbeta sequences were defined by CDR3 nucleotide sequence plus V and J gene. A sequence counted as donor-reactive only if the sequence showed at least 5-fold expansion in CFSE-low cells compared with unstimulated pre-transplant cells and had a frequency of at least 0.01%. Per-subject minimum frequency thresholds, based on the lowest-template unstimulated sample, ensured at least 90% detection power. Jensen-Shannon divergence between the top 1000 TCRbeta sequences after and before transplant was used to measure repertoire turnover. Two-sided Fisher's exact tests were used to test for changes in the detection of donor-reactive sequences. The table was pulled from immuneACCESS by TCRdb, which kept in-frame rearrangements only. Such tables lose some clones; where checked, under half of the loss comes from unresolved V genes, and the rest has no known cause. The V and J calls and clone size were taken over from that table, and D and trimming were inferred from the DNA. This sample has approximately 100,000 clones in its table, and approximately 85% of those were observed once. The ten largest clones take up 0.8% to 1% of the sample.

The sample's time point label is to be understood as: pre-transplant. Thawed unstimulated PBMCs were stained for CD3, CD4 and CD8 and FACS-sorted into CD3+CD4+ and CD3+CD8+ populations. All 8 studied subjects were randomized to immunosuppression withdrawal. The Qiagen DNeasy Blood and Tissue Kit was used to isolate genomic DNA. Sequences SGHRS (CDR1) and YFSETQ (CDR2) are obtained from the germline V gene. CDR3 length: 15 amino acids, cysteine to phenylalanine. Of all the DNA, just the CDR3 is kept, 45 bases in frame from base 1. Compared with germline, V lacks 4 bases and J lacks 4 bases; bases without a gene match: 6.

Recombination linked TRBV5-1 to TRBJ1-4, with TRBD1 identical over 8 junction bases. The sequenced sample was CD4+ T cells from blood, obtained before liver transplant. This TCR was sampled from a human donor who received a liver transplant. The CDR3 loop reads CASSTSDRVNEKLFF. The DNA sequence reads TGCGCCAGCAGCACCTCGGACAGGGTTAATGAAAAACTGTTTTTT.